The source of this T cell receptor beta chain is a study of shared clonotypes between healthy human individuals. In the study overall: The study used three CD4 naive, three CD4 memory, two CD8 naive and one CD8 memory plate per donor.

Germline V lookup: CDR1 MDHEN, CDR2 SYDVKM. Trimming pared 4 bases from V and 2 bases from J, leaving 13 bases between. CDR3 length equals 15 residues. Terminally differentiated effector memory CD45RA+ cells were left out of the naive CD8 fraction, which was CD45RO-negative and positively selected for CCR7. Across several immunoSEQ plates, the genomic DNA of each subset was split evenly. Using about 220 ng DNA, tens of thousands of T cell genomes, the sorted-subset replicate PCRs were run. Source study methods: In the immunoSEQ data, sequences were junction-only and lacked quality scores, so filtering differed. Measured with immunoSEQ multiplex PCR; TCRdb has only the in-frame clones, and not every one. V and J calls and clone size are copied from that table; D and trimming were computed from the DNA. The table includes approximately 1.9 million clones, roughly 93% detected once.

This receptor was obtained from a man aged 18 to 29 in good health. Some clones in this sample may be carry-over from other donors' samples. The chain couples TRBV28 to TRBJ2-3; TRBD2 might be the D (6 bases). The sample taken for sequencing was naive CD8+ T cells from PBMCs. The CDR3 region is CASSSFWGDTDTQYF. CDR3 in DNA: TGTGCCAGCAGTTCCTTCTGGGGGGACACAGATACGCAGTATTTT.